The following is a TCR beta chain sequence with its context. The clone's antigen remains unknown. No per-base quality is available; no much larger clone lies one base away. This record comes from a study of blood T cell repertoires in COVID-19 (TCRdb year 2020). Describing the broader study: Collaborator samples came from the United States, Italy and Spain and covered acute and convalescent phases of COVID-19. The material from the prospective study consisted of cDNA or gDNA derived from T cells, B-cell-depleted T cells, or PBMCs. Deeply sampled blood TCRbeta repertoires from subjects exposed to, actively infected with, or recovered from COVID-19 were included in the dataset. The sample metadata nearly always contained a de-identified subject ID, COVID-19 status, age in years and sex. Samples came from the ongoing ImmuneRACE study (first 160 participants) plus 1,254 subjects from 6 global collaborators. The repertoires were made available in a free public database intended to serve as a resource for research on the immune response to SARS-CoV-2. Where available, HLA class I and class II types were obtained from metadata supplied by the sample provider rather than from assay-based typing. Overall study results and their limits: How much clinical and demographic metadata was included differed by source and by participant, and the metadata was provided uncurated.

The immunoSEQ Assay, a bias-controlled multiplex PCR, was used to amplify TCRbeta CDR3 regions from genomic DNA. Turning to the authors' computational methods: Within the assay, amplification of reference gene primers was used to estimate how many nucleated cells each sample contained. Sequence reads were collapsed and filtered to measure the absolute abundance of every unique TCRbeta CDR3 rearrangement. Productive Simpson clonality was computed per sample as the square root of Simpson's diversity index over productive rearrangements. TCRdb took this table from immuneACCESS and kept in-frame rearrangements with V and J called. Such tables lack part of the clones; where checked against another copy, unresolved V genes explain under half of the gap, and the rest is unexplained. V and J calls and clone size are given by that table; D and trimming were obtained from the DNA. This sample comprises 35,000 to 45,000 clones, around nine tenths of them detected only once. The ten biggest clones cover about 35% of the sample.

Collaborating institutions collected whole blood in K2EDTA tubes following their own protocols. Collaborator samples were shipped for TCRbeta analysis as frozen whole blood, isolated PBMCs, or DNA extracted from either sample type. The CDR1 and CDR2 encoded by the germline V gene are MGHRA and YSYEKL. Cut back by 0 bases and 9 bases, the V and J ends lie 12 bases apart. The CDR3 numbers 14 residues from cysteine through phenylalanine. The kept DNA is CDR3 alone, 42 bases in frame from the first base. Sequencing used peripheral blood. The TCR sequence derives from a man between 65 and 79 years old with active COVID-19. The sequence links TRBV4-1 to TRBJ2-1, with no confidently assigned D gene. The DNA is as follows: TGCGCCAGCAGCCAAGATCGGTCTCGGGTTGAGCAGTTCTTC. The translation is CASSQDRSRVEQFF.